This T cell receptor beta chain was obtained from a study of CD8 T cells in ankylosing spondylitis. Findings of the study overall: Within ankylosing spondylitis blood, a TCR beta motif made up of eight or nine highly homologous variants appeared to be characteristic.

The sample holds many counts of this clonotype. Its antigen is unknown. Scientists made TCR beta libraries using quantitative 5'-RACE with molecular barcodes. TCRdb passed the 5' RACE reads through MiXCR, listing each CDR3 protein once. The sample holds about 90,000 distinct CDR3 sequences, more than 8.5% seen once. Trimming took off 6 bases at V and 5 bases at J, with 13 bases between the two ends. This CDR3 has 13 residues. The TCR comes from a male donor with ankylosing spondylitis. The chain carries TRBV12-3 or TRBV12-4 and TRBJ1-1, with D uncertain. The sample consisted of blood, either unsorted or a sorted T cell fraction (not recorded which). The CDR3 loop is CASSLTPGTEAFF. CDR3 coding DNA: TGTGCCAGCAGCCTTACCCCGGGGACTGAAGCTTTCTTT.